These 16 T cell receptor beta chains originate from one sample sequenced in a study of T cell clonality in common variable immunodeficiency. Libraries were prepared by immunoSEQ multiplex PCR; TCRdb keeps only in-frame clonotypes and omits some of them. In total the sample includes about 25,000 clones, none of them seen once. Antigens for these TCRs are unknown. Regarding the study as a whole: Fewer deletions and N-nucleotide insertions were reportedly seen in common variable immunodeficiency TCR beta sequences.

Sequenced: peripheral blood mononuclear cells. The receptor set was obtained from a human donor with common variable immunodeficiency.

This clone turned up a few times. The read ends 3 residues shy of where the CDR3 ends; the end is completed using the germline J gene. The V call is TRBV7-9, the J call TRBJ1-1; possibly TRBD1 for D (5 bases). CDR1 and CDR2 (germline): SEHNR, FQNEAQ (reference sequence). The CDR3 length is 13 residues. V lost 5 bases, J lost 3 bases, and 10 bases lay in between. The CDR3: CASSPGHHTEAFF. The DNA read from the CDR3 is TGTGCCAGCAGCCCTGGACACCACACTGAA.

Notes on this clone: The CDR3 end lies 3 residues beyond the end of the read and is filled in from the germline J gene. This chain joins TRBV7-9 and TRBJ1-1; TRBD1 matches at 7 bases. Trimming cost V 1 base and J 2 bases; bases outside gene matches: 4. In germline, CDR1 is SEHNR, CDR2 FQNEAQ (reference sequence). The CDR3 sequence is 15 residues long. The covered CDR3 bases are TGTGCCAGCAGCTTAGGAAGGGGGCGTAACACTGAA. Translating gives CASSLGRGRNTE. The whole CDR3 region reads CASSLGRGRNTEAFF.

Worth noting for this clone: Read coverage stops 3 residues before the CDR3 terminus; the germline J gene supplies the remainder. J is TRBJ2-7 and V is TRBV7-8; tentative D call: TRBD1 (6 bases). The length of the CDR3 is 16 residues. Per germline, CDR1 SGHVS and CDR2 FQNEAQ. The V end was cut by 2 bases, the J end by 0 bases, with 14 bases between. This CDR3 reads CASSLPPGASSYEQYF. CDR3 DNA, as far as it was read: TGTGCCAGCAGCTTACCCCCAGGGGCTAGCTCCTACGAG.

This clone was detected many times. The read comes to an end 3 residues before the CDR3 does, leaving the germline J gene to fill in the end. The chain couples TRBV30 to TRBJ2-5, with 8 bases matching TRBD2. CDR1 GTSNPN and CDR2 SVGIG come from the germline V gene (reference sequence). CDR3 length equals 15 residues. After removal of 0 bases from V and 7 bases from J, the junction contained 10 bases not matched to a gene. The CDR3 here is CAWSVGTHRGGTQYF. The DNA read from the CDR3 is TGTGCCTGGAGTGTGGGAACCCACCGGGGGGGGACC.

This clone was detected ten times or more. CDR3 DNA, as far as it was read: TGCGCCAGCAGTTGGACTAGCGGGAGGTTGTACGAG. It codes for CASSWTSGRLYE. The whole CDR3 reads CASSWTSGRLYEQYF. The rearrangement uses TRBV5-1 and TRBJ2-7, with 14 bases aligning to TRBD2. Read data end 3 residues before the CDR3 end; the end is taken from the germline J gene. V lost 5 bases and J lost 4; bases outside the gene matches: 5. The CDR3 has 15 residues. Germline assignment: CDR1 SGHRS and CDR2 YFSETQ.

At least ten counts were recorded for this clone. The read ends 3 residues early relative to the CDR3; the germline J gene fills the gap. The chain employs TRBV7-3 and TRBJ2-3; no clear D gene. This CDR3 spans 13 amino acids. The V gene lost 0 bases and the J gene lost 6 bases, with 7 bases spanning the gap. Germline loops: CDR1 SGHTA, CDR2 FQGTGA. The CDR3 protein is CASSLTVPDTQYF. Partial CDR3 DNA: TGTGCCAGCAGCTTAACTGTCCCGGATACG.

This clone has at least ten counts. The read terminates 3 residues ahead of where the CDR3 ends, so the germline J gene completes it. V gene TRBV29-1 combines with J gene TRBJ2-3, with 8 bases lining up with TRBD1. With 4 bases clipped from V and 4 bases from J, the junction kept 7 bases outside the gene matches. This CDR3 contains 14 residues. Germline assignment: CDR1 SQVTM and CDR2 ANQGSEA. This chain's CDR3 is CSVVQGAKADTQYF. The covered CDR3 bases are TGCAGCGTTGTCCAGGGGGCCAAGGCAGATACG.

With regard to this clone: The read halts 3 residues ahead of the CDR3 end, with the missing end drawn from the germline J gene. The gene calls are TRBV30 and TRBJ1-3; no firm D call. Germline CDR1 is GTSNPN and CDR2 is SVGIG (reference sequence). The CDR3 runs to 14 residues. V was shortened by 2 bases and J by 2 bases, with 10 bases between the two germline ends. CDR3 DNA (partial): TGTGCCTGGAGTCTGAGGGCTACTGGAAACACC. Protein sequence: CAWSLRATGNT. Given in full, the CDR3 is CAWSLRATGNTIYF.

This clone is medium-sized (0.01 to 0.1%) in the sample. Coverage ceases 3 residues before the CDR3 finishes, and the germline J gene fills in the end. The chain couples TRBV9 to TRBJ2-2; possibly TRBD1 for D (6 bases). The CDR3 has 15 residues. Germline CDR1 SGDLS, CDR2 YYNGEE. The V gene lost 0 bases and the J gene lost 4 bases, with 10 bases spanning the gap. This CDR3 reads CASSVGYRVTGELFF. The CDR3 bases that were read are TGTGCCAGCAGCGTAGGCTACAGGGTCACCGGGGAG.

This clone was recorded at least ten times. Coverage ceases 3 residues before the CDR3 finishes, and the germline J gene fills in the end. The chain carries TRBV19 and TRBJ2-7; 7 nucleotides line up with TRBD1. V lost 1 base, J lost 0 bases, and 6 bases stayed unmatched. Germline CDR1 reads LNHDA; CDR2 reads SQIVND (reference sequence). The CDR3 spans 16 residues. Here the CDR3 reads CASSIAATGSSYEQYF. The CDR3 DNA, read in part, is TGTGCCAGTAGTATAGCCGCGACAGGGAGCTCCTACGAG.

This clone has a handful of counts. The CDR3 bases that were read are TGTGCCAGTAGTTTACAGGGGGTGAACACTGAA. Its protein is CASSLQGVNTE. The whole CDR3 protein reads CASSLQGVNTEAFF. The rearrangement uses TRBV19 and TRBJ1-1, with 8 bases lining up with TRBD1. The sequence runs out 3 residues before the end of the CDR3; the remainder is reconstructed from the germline J gene. Germline V gene lookup returns CDR1 LNHDA and CDR2 SQIVND (reference sequence). Trimming cost V 5 bases and J 0 bases; bases outside gene matches: 2. This CDR3 is 14 amino acids long.

Comment on this clone: The read halts 3 residues ahead of the CDR3 end, with the missing end drawn from the germline J gene. The chain recombines TRBV7-8 with TRBJ2-7; 9 bases align to TRBD1. The V gene end was trimmed by 6 bases and the J gene end by 2 bases; junction bases not matched to a gene: 5. In germline, CDR1 is SGHVS, CDR2 FQNEAQ. The CDR3 loop spans 14 amino acids. This CDR3 is CASSSRTGAYEQYF. The sequenced CDR3 bases are TGTGCCAGCAGTTCAAGGACAGGGGCCTACGAG.

This clone occurred many times. The CDR3 end falls 3 residues outside the read, so it is completed with the germline J gene. The chain has TRBV19 and TRBJ1-1; D not certain. The germline V and J ends were trimmed by 7 bases and 5 bases, with 14 bases remaining between them. From germline, CDR1 is LNHDA and CDR2 SQIVND (reference sequence). This CDR3 is 13 amino acids long. This CDR3 is CASKRSPHTEAFF. CDR3 DNA, as far as it was read: TGTGCCAGTAAAAGAAGCCCCCATACTGAA. Full variable domain (missing parts from reference TRBV19 and TRBJ1-1): DGGITQSPKYLFRKEGQNVTLSCEQNLNHDAMYWYRQDPGQGLRLIYYSQIVNDFQKGDIAEGYSVSREKKESFPLTVTSAQKNPTAFYLCASKRSPHTEAFFGQGTRLTVV.

This clone was recorded at least ten times. The CDR3 is cut off 3 residues early in the read; its end comes from the germline J gene. The chain uses TRBV30 and TRBJ2-2; a weak D match, TRBD2 (5 bases). With 5 bases removed from V and 6 bases from J, the gap between germline ends came to 16 bases. There are 14 residues in the CDR3. The germline V gene has CDR1 GTSNPN and CDR2 SVGIG (reference sequence). The CDR3 sequence is CAWGLALGAGELFF. Partial CDR3 DNA: TGTGCCTGGGGCCTAGCCTTAGGCGCCGGGGAG.

This clone was seen ten or more times. This CDR3 is CASSEATSGRNYEQYF. The covered CDR3 bases are TGTGCCAGCAGTGAAGCGACTAGCGGGAGAAATTACGAG. This chain connects TRBV2 to TRBJ2-7, with 12 bases lining up with TRBD2. The read is 3 residues too short to cover the CDR3 end, so that end is filled in from the germline J gene. Trimming cost V 0 bases and J 4 bases; bases outside gene matches: 4. The length of the CDR3 is 16 residues. CDR1 and CDR2 from the germline V gene are SNHLY and FYNNEI.

Regarding this clone: From the germline J gene comes the end of the CDR3, since the read stops 3 residues before it. The genes are TRBV20-1 and TRBJ2-1, with 14 bases that match TRBD2. In germline, CDR1 is DFQATT, CDR2 SNEGSKA (reference sequence). The CDR3 covers 16 residues. Trimming removed 0 bases from V and 9 bases from J; junction bases left unmatched: 7. The sequenced CDR3 bases are TGCAGTGCTAGAGATATCCTGACTAGCGGGAGGGCTGAG. Protein product: CSARDILTSGRAE. The CDR3 in its entirety is CSARDILTSGRAEQFF.